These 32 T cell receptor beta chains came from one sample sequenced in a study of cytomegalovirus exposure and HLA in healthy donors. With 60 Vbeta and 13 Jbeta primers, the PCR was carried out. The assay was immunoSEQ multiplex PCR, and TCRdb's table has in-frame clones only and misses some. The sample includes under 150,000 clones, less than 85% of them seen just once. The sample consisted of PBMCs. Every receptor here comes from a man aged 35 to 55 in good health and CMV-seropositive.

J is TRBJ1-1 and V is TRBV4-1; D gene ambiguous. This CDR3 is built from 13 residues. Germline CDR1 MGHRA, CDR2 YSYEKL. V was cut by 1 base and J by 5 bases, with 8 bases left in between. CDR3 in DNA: TGCGCCAGCAGCCAAGCACGGGGAACTGAAGCTTTCTTT. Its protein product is CASSQARGTEAFF.

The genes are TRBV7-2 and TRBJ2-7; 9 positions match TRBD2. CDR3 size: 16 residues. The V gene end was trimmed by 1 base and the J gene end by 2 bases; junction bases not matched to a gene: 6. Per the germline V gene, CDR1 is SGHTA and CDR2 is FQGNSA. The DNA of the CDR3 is TGTGCCAGCAGCTTAGACGGCGGGGGGGTACCCTACGAGCAGTACTTC. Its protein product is CASSLDGGGVPYEQYF.

Here the CDR3 reads CASSLDGGPTDTQYF. For the CDR3, the DNA is TGCGCCAGCAGCTTGGACGGGGGGCCCACAGATACGCAGTATTTT. The V gene is TRBV5-1, the J gene TRBJ2-3; TRBD2 is a possible D gene (7 bases). V was pared by 0 bases and J by 2 bases, with 10 bases between. Germline values: CDR1 SGHRS, CDR2 YFSETQ. The CDR3 extends over 15 amino acids.

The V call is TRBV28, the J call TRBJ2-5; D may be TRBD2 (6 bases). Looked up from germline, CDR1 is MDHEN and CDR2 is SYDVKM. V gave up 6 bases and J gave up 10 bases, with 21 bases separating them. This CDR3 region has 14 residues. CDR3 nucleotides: TGTGCCAGCAGGCTCACCGGGACCCCGGGGGTCCAGTACTTC. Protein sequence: CASRLTGTPGVQYF.

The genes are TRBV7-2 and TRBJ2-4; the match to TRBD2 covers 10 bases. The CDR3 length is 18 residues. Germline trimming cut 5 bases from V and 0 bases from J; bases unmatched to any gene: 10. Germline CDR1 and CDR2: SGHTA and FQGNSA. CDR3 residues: CASSPRVAGGIAKNIQYF. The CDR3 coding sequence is TGTGCCAGCAGCCCTCGGGTAGCGGGGGGAATAGCCAAAAACATTCAGTACTTC.

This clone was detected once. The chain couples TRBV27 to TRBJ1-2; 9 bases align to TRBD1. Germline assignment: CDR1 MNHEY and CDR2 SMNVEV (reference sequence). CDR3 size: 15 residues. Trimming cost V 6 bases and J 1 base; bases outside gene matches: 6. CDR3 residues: CASSSGTGYNYGYTF. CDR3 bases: TGTGCCAGCAGCTCCGGGACAGGGTATAACTATGGCTACACCTTC.

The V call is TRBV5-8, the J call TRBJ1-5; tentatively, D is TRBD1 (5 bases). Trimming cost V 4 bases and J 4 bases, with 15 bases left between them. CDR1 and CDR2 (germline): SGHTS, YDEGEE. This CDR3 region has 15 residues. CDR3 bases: TGTGCCAGCAGCACCTTCGCGGCAGGGAATCAGCCCCAGCATTTT. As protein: CASSTFAAGNQPQHF.

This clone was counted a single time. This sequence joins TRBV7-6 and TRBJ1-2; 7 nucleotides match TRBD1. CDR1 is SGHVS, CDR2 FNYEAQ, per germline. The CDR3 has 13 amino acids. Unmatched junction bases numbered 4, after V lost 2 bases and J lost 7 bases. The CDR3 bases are TGTGCCAGCAGCTTACCACAGGGGTTTGGCTACACCTTC. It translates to CASSLPQGFGYTF.

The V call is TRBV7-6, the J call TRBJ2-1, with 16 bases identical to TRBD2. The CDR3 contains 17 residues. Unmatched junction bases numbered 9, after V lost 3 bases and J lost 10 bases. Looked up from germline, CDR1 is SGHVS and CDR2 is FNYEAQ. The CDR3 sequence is CASSLVAGTSGRVEQFF. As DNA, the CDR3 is TGTGCCAGCAGCTTGGTAGCCGGGACTAGCGGGAGGGTAGAGCAGTTCTTC.

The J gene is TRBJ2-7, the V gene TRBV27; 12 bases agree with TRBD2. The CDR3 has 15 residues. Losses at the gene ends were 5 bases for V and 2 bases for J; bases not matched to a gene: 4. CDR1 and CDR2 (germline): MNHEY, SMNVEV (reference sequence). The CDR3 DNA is TGTGCCAGCAGTCCACTAGCGGGAGGCGCCTACGAGCAGTACTTC. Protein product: CASSPLAGGAYEQYF.

The CDR3 protein is CASSEAGQYSYEQYF. CDR3 sequence (DNA): TGTGCCAGCAGTGAAGCGGGACAATACTCCTACGAGCAGTACTTC. The chain couples TRBV2 to TRBJ2-7, with D maybe TRBD1 (6 bases). V lost 0 bases and J lost 0, with 9 bases in between. CDR1 SNHLY and CDR2 FYNNEI come from the germline V gene. The CDR3 has 15 amino acids.

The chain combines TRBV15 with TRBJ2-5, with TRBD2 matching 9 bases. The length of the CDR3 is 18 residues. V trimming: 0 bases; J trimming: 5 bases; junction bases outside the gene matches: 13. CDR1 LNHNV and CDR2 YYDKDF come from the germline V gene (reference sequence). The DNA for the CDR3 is TGTGCCACCAGCAGAGATGGAATTGGCGGGGGGGTCTCGGAGACCCAGTACTTC. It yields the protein CATSRDGIGGGVSETQYF.

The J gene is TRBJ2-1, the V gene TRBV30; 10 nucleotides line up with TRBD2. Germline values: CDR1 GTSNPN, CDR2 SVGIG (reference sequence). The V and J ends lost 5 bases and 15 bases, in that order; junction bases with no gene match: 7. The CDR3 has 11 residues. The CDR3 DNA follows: TGTGCCTGGCAGCGGGAGGGCTTCTTGTTCTTC. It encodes CAWQREGFLFF.

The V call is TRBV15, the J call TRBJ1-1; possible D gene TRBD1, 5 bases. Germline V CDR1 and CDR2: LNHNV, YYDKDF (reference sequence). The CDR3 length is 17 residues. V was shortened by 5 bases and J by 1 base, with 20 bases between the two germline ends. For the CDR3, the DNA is TGTGCCACCAGCGAGGTGTACCTGACAGCTAAGAACACTGAAGCTTTCTTT. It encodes CATSEVYLTAKNTEAFF.

DNA of the CDR3: TGTGCCACCAGCAGAGATGGGCAGGGGAACACTGAAGCTTTCTTT. This sequence encodes CATSRDGQGNTEAFF. The chain uses TRBV15 and TRBJ1-1; tentative D call: TRBD1 (5 bases). The CDR3 covers 15 residues. CDR1 and CDR2 (germline): LNHNV, YYDKDF (reference sequence). Deletions cut 0 bases from V and 1 base from J, with 9 bases between.

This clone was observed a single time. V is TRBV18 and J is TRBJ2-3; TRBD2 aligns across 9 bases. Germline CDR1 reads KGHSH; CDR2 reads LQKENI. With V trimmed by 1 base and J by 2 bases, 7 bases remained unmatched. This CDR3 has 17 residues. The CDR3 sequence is CASSPLPASGATDTQYF. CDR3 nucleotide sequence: TGTGCCAGCTCACCACTTCCGGCTAGCGGGGCCACAGATACGCAGTATTTT. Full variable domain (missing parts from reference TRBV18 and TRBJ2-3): NAGVMQNPRHLVRRRGQEARLRCSPMKGHSHVYWYRQLPEEGLKFMVYLQKENIIDESGMPKERFSAEFPKEGPSILRIQQVVRGDSAAYFCASSPLPASGATDTQYFGPGTRLTVL.

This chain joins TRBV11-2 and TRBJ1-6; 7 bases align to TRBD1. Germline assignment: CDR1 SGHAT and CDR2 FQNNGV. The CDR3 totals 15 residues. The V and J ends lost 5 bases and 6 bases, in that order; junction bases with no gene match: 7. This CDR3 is CASSIRDSRNSPLHF. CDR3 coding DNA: TGTGCCAGCAGCATCCGGGACAGCCGTAATTCACCCCTCCACTTT.

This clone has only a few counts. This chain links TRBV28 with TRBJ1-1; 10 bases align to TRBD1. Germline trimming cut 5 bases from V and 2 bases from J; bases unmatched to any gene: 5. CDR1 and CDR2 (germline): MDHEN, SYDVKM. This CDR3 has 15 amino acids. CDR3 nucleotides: TGTGCCAGCAGTCCGGGACAGGGGATTAACACTGAAGCTTTCTTT. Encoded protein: CASSPGQGINTEAFF.

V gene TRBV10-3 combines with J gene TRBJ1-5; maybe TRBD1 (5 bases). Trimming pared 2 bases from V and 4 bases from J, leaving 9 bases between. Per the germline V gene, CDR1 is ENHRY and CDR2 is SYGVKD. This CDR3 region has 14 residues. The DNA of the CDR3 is TGTGCCATCAGTGAGGCAAAGGGGAATCAGCCCCAGCATTTT. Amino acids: CAISEAKGNQPQHF.

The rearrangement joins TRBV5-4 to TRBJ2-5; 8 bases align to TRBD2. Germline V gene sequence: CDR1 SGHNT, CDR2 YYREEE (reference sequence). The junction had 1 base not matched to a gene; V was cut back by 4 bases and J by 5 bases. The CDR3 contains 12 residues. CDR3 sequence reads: CASSPGGETQYF. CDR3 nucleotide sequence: TGTGCCAGCAGCCCGGGGGGGGAGACCCAGTACTTC.

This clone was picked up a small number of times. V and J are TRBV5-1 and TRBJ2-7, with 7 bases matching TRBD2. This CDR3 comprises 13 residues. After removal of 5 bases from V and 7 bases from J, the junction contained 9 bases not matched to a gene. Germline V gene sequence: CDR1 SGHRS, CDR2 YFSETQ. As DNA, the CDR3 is TGCGCCAGCAGATCGCGGGAGAACAGTGAGCAGTACTTC. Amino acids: CASRSRENSEQYF.

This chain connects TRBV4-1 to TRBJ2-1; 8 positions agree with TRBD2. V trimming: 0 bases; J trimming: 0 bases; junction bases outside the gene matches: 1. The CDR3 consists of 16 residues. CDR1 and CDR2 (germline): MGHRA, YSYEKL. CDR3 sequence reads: CASSQEGTSSYNEQFF. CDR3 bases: TGCGCCAGCAGCCAAGAGGGGACTAGCTCCTACAATGAGCAGTTCTTC.

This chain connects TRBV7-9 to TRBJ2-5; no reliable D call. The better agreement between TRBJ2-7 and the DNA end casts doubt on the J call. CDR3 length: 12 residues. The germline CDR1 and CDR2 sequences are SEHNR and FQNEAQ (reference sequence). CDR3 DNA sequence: TGTGCCAGCAGCTTCGTCCCCTCCGAGCAGTACTTC. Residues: CASSFVPSEQYF.

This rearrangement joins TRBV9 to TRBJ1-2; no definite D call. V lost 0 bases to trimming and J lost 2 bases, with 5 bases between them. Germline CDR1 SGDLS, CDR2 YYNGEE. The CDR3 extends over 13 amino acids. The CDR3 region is CASSVGENYGYTF. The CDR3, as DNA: TGTGCCAGCAGCGTAGGGGAGAACTATGGCTACACCTTC.

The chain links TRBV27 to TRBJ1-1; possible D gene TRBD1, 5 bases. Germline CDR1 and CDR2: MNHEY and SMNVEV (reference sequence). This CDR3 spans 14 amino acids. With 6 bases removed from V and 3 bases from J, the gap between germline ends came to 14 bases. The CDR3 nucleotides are TGTGCCAGCAGGTGGAGTGGGGGGTACACTGAAGCTTTCTTT. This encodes CASRWSGGYTEAFF.

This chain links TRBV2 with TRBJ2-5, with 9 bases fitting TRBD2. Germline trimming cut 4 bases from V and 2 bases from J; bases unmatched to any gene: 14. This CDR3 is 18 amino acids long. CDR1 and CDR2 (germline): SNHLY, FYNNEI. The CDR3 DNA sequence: TGTGCCAGCAGTGCCTGGCGGGGGGGGACTATATCTCAAGAGACCCAGTACTTC. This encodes CASSAWRGGTISQETQYF.

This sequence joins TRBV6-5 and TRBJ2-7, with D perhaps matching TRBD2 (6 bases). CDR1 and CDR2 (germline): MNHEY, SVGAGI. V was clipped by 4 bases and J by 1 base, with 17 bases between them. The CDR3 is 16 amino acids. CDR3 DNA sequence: TGTGCCAGCAGTTCCCCCGGGAGAGTTTTGTCCTACGAGCAGTACTTC. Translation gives CASSSPGRVLSYEQYF.

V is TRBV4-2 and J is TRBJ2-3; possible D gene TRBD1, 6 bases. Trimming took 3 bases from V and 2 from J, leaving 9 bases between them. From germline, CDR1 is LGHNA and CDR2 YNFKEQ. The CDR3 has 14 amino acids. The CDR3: CASSQTGNTDTQYF. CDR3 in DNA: TGTGCCAGCAGCCAGACAGGAAACACAGATACGCAGTATTTT.

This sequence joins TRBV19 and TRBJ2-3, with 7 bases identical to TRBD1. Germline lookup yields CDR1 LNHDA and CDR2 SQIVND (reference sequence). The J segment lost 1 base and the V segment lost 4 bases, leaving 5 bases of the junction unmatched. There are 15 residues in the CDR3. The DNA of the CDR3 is TGTGCCAGTAGTACCAGACAGGGACGCACAGATACGCAGTATTTT. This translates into CASSTRQGRTDTQYF.

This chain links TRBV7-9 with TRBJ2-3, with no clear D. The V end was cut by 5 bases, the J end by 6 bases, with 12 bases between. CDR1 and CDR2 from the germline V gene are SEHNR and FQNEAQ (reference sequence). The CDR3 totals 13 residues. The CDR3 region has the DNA TGTGCCAGCAGCGACTCTCGGGTTGATACGCAGTATTTT. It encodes CASSDSRVDTQYF.

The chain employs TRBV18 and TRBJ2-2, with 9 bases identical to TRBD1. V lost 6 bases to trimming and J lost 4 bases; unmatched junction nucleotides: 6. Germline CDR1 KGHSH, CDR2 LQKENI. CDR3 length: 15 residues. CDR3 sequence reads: CASSQGQGATGELFF. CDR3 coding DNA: TGTGCCAGCTCCCAGGGACAGGGAGCCACCGGGGAGCTGTTTTTT.

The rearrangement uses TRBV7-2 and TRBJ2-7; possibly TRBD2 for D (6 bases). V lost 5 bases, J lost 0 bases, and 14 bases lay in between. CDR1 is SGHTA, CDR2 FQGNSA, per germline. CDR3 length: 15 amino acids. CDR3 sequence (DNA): TGTGCCAGCAGCCCATTCAGCGGGTCCTCCTACGAGCAGTACTTC. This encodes CASSPFSGSSYEQYF.